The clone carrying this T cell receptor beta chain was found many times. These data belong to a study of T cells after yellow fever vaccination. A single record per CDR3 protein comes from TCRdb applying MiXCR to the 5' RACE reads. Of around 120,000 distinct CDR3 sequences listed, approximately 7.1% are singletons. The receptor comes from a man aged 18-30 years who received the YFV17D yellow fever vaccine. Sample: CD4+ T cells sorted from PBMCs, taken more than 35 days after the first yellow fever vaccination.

The chain's CDR3 is CASSSQTGYEQYF. The CDR3 region has the DNA TGTGCCAGCAGCTCTCAAACAGGGTACGAGCAGTACTTC. The chain carries TRBV7-2 and TRBJ2-7; a weak D match, TRBD1 (6 bases). This CDR3 comprises 13 residues. The V end lost 4 bases, the J end lost 4 bases, and 11 bases lay between the germline ends. Germline-derived CDR1 and CDR2 are SGHTA and FQGNSA. Drawing the rest from reference TRBV7-2 and TRBJ2-7, the complete variable domain is GAGVSQSPSNKVTEKGKDVELRCDPISGHTALYWYRQSLGQGLEFLIYFQGNSAPDKSGLPSDRFSAERTGGSVSTLTIQRTQQEDSAVYLCASSSQTGYEQYFGPGTRLTVT.